This T cell receptor (beta chain) is drawn from a study of blood T cell repertoires in COVID-19. Background on the study: Specimens from acute and convalescent COVID-19 originated in the United States, Italy and Spain. T cells, B-cell-depleted T cells, or PBMCs supplied cDNA or gDNA.

Original processing methods: Amplification from reference gene primers served as the basis for estimated nucleated cell counts. Measured with immunoSEQ multiplex PCR; TCRdb has only the in-frame clones, and not every one. For V, J and clone size, that table is used; D and trimming come from the DNA. The table lists about 100,000 clones, roughly 84% of them singletons, with 2% in the top ten. Germline CDR1 and CDR2: LGHNA and YSLEER. With 4 bases removed from V and 6 bases from J, the gap between germline ends came to 18 bases. The CDR3 is 16 amino acids. The genes are TRBV4-3 and TRBJ2-2; tentatively, D is TRBD1 (6 bases). This TCR came from a man between 65 and 85 years old with active or convalescent COVID-19. The sequencing sample was made of peripheral blood. CDR3 region: CASSPGRGSGSGELFF. Here the CDR3 DNA reads TGCGCCAGCAGCCCCGGAAGGGGGTCCGGCTCCGGGGAGCTGTTTTTT.